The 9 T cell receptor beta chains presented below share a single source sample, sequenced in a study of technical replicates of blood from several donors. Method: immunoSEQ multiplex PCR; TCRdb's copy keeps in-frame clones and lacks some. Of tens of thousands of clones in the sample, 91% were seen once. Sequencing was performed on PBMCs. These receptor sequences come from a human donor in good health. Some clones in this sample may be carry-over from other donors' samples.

CDR3 region: CASSPTGGTGELFF. The CDR3 DNA reads TGTGCCAGCAGCCCGACAGGGGGAACCGGGGAGCTGTTTTTT. This chain uses TRBV5-5 with TRBJ2-2; 9 bases align to TRBD1. Germline V lookup: CDR1 SGHKS, CDR2 YYEKEE (reference sequence). The CDR3 has 14 amino acids. V dropped 4 bases and J dropped 5; count of bases not matched to a gene: 3. Using reference TRBV5-5 and TRBJ2-2 for the parts outside the CDR3, the full variable domain is DAGVTQSPTHLIKTRGQQVTLRCSPISGHKSVSWYQQVLGQGPQFIFQYYEKEERGRGNFPDRFSARQFPNYSSELNVNALLLGDSALYLCASSPTGGTGELFFGEGSRLTVL.

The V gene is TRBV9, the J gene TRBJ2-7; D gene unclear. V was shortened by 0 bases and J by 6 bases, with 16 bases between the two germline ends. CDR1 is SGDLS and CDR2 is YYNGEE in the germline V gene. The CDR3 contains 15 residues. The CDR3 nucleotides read TGTGCCAGCAGCGTAGCTTCGGCTCCTACGGGCGAGCAGTACTTC. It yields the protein CASSVASAPTGEQYF.

CDR3 coding DNA: TGTGCCAGCAGTCCTAAGGCAGACAGAACTAGCGAGATTCCCTACGAGCAGTACTTC. Amino acid sequence: CASSPKADRTSEIPYEQYF. The chain carries TRBV27 and TRBJ2-7; 7 nucleotides agree with TRBD2. The V gene's germline CDR1 is MNHEY and CDR2 SMNVEV (reference sequence). Germline trimming cut 5 bases from V and 2 bases from J; bases unmatched to any gene: 21. The CDR3 sequence is 19 residues long.

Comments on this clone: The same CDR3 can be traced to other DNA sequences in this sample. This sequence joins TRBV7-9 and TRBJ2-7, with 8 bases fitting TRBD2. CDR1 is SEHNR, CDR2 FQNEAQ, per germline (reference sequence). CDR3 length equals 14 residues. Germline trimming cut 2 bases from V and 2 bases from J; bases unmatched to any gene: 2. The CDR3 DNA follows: TGTGCCAGCAGCTTAAGCGGGGGTACCTACGAGCAGTACTTC. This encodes CASSLSGGTYEQYF. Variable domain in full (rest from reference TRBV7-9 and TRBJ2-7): DTGVSQNPRHKITKRGQNVTFRCDPISEHNRLYWYRQTLGQGPEFLTYFQNEAQLEKSRLLSDRFSAERPKGSFSTLEIQRTEQGDSAMYLCASSLSGGTYEQYFGPGTRLTVT.

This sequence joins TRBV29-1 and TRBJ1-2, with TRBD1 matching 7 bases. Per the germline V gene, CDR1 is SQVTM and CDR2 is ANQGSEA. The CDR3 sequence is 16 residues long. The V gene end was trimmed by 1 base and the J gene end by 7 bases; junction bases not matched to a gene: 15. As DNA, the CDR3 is TGCAGCGTTGAAGCCGGTCCACAGGGGCTTGCAAGTGGCTACACCTTC. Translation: CSVEAGPQGLASGYTF.

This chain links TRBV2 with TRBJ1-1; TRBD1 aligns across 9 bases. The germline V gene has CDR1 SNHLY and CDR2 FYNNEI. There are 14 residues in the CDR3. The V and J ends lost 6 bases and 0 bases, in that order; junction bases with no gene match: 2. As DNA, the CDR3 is TGTGCCAGCAGCCGGACAGGGGTGAACACTGAAGCTTTCTTT. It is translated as CASSRTGVNTEAFF.

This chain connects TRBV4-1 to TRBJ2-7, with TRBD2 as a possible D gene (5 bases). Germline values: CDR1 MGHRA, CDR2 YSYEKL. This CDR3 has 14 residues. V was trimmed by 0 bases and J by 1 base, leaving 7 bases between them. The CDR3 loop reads CASSQERASYEQYF. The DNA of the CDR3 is TGCGCCAGCAGCCAAGAGCGGGCTTCCTACGAGCAGTACTTC.

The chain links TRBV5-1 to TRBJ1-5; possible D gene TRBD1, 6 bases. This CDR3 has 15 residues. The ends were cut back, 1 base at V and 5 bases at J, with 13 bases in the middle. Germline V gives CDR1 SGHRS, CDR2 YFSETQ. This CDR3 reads CASSLNFGGDQPQHF. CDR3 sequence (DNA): TGCGCCAGCAGCTTGAATTTTGGGGGCGATCAGCCCCAGCATTTT.

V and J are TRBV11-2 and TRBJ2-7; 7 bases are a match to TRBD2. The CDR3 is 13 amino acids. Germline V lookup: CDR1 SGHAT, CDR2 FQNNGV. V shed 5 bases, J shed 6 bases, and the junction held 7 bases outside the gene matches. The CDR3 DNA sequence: TGTGCCAGCAGCCTCGGGGAGGGTGGCGAGCAGTACTTC. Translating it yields CASSLGEGGEQYF.